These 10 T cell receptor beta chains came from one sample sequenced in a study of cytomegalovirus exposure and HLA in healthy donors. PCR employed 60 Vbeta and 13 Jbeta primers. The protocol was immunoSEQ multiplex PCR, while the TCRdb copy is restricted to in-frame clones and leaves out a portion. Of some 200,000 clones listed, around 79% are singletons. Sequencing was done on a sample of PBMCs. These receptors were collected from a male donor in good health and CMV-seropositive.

The CDR3 loop is CASSKSIGEKLFF. The DNA for the CDR3 is TGTGCCAGCAGCAAAAGCATCGGGGAAAAACTGTTTTTT. The rearrangement joins TRBV7-3 to TRBJ1-4; D ambiguous. The V end was cut by 5 bases, the J end by 8 bases, with 12 bases between. CDR1 SGHTA and CDR2 FQGTGA come from the germline V gene. The CDR3 totals 13 residues.

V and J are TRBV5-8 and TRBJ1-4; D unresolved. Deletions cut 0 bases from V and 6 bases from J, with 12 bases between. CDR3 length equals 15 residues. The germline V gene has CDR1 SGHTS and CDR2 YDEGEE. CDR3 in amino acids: CASSLVAYTYEKLFF. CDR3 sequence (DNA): TGTGCCAGCAGCTTGGTAGCGTATACCTATGAAAAACTGTTTTTT. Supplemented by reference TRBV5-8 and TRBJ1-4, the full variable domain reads EAGVTQSPTHLIKTRGQQATLRCSPISGHTSVYWYQQALGLGLQFLLWYDEGEERNRGNFPPRFSGRQFPNYSSELNVNALELEDSALYLCASSLVAYTYEKLFFGSGTQLSVL.

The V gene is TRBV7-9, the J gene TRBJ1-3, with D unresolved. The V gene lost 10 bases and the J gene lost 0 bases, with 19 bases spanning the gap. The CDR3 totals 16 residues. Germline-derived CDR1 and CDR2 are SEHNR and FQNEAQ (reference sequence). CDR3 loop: CATTPRVSISGNTIYF. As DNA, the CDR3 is TGTGCCACCACCCCCCGTGTGAGCATCTCTGGAAACACCATATATTTT.

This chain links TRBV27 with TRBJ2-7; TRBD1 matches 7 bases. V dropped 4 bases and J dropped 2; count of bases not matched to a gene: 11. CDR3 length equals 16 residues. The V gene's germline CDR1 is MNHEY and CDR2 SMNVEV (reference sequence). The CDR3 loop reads CASSSTTGTVTYEQYF. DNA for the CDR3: TGTGCCAGCAGTTCTACAACCGGGACAGTAACCTACGAGCAGTACTTC.

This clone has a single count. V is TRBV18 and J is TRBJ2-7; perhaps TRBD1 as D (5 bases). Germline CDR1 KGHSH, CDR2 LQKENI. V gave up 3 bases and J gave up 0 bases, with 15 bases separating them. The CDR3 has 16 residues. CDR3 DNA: TGTGCCAGCTCACCGAGTCCCCCCAGGGTCTCCTACGAGCAGTACTTC. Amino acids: CASSPSPPRVSYEQYF.

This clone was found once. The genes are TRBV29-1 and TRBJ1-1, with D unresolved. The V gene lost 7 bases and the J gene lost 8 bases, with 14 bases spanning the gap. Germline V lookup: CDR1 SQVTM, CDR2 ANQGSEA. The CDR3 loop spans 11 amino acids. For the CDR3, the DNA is TGCAGCGCGGTACGAGGGTTCGAAGCTTTCTTT. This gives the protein CSAVRGFEAFF. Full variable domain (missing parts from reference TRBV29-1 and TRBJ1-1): SAVISQKPSRDICQRGTSLTIQCQVDSQVTMMFWYRQQPGQSLTLIATANQGSEATYESGFVIDKFPISRPNLTFSTLTVSNMSPEDSSIYLCSAVRGFEAFFGQGTRLTVV.

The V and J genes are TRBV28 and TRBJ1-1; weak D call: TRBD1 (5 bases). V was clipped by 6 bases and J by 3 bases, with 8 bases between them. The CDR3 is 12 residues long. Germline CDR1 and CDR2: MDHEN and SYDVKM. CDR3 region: CASSLQDTEAFF. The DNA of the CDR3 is TGTGCCAGCAGCTTACAGGACACTGAAGCTTTCTTT.

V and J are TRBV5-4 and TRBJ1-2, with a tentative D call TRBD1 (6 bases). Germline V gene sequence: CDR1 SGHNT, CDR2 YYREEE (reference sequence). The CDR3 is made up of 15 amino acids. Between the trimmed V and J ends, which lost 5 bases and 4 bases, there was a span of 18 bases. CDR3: CASSPASGHIYGYTF. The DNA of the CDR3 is TGTGCCAGCAGTCCGGCGTCGGGACACATCTATGGCTACACCTTC.

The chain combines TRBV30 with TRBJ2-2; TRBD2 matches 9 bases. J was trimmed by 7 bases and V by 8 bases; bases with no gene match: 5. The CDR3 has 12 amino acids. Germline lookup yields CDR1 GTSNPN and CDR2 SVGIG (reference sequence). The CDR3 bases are TGTGCCATAGCGGGAGTGCTCGGGGAGCTGTTTTTT. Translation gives CAIAGVLGELFF.

The CDR3 loop reads CASSSSGEQYF. Here the CDR3 DNA reads TGTGCCAGCAGTTCCAGTGGGGAGCAGTACTTC. The chain combines TRBV28 with TRBJ2-5; tentative D call: TRBD2 (5 bases). This CDR3 is 11 amino acids long. Germline-derived CDR1 and CDR2 are MDHEN and SYDVKM. V lost 4 bases to trimming and J lost 11 bases, with 11 bases between them.